One and the same sample provided the 10 T cell receptor beta chains below, sequenced in a study of cytomegalovirus exposure and HLA in healthy donors (dated by TCRdb to about 2017). Libraries were constructed by the immunoSEQ multiplex PCR assay. For the multiplex PCR, a mixture combining 60 forward primers for TCR Vbeta segments and 13 reverse primers for TCR Jbeta segments was used. TCRdb stores this immuneACCESS table with in-frame sequences only. Part of the clones is absent; in the studies checked, under half of the shortfall reflects unresolved V genes, and no reason is known for the rest. Here the sample has about 120,000 clones; around three quarters occur a single time. The biggest ten clones account for 3.5% to 5% of the sample. Sequencing used PBMCs. Every receptor here comes from a man aged 30 to 45 in good health and CMV-seropositive.

The genes are TRBV27 and TRBJ2-1; TRBD1 is a possible D gene (8 bases). This CDR3 comprises 15 residues. From germline, CDR1 is MNHEY and CDR2 SMNVEV (reference sequence). The V end lost 6 bases, the J end lost 2 bases, and 14 bases lay between the germline ends. Here the CDR3 reads CASSDRGGTYNEQFF. DNA of the CDR3: TGTGCCAGCAGCGACAGGGGAGGGACCTACAATGAGCAGTTCTTC.

V gene TRBV11-3 combines with J gene TRBJ1-1; 7 positions agree with TRBD1. Germline CDR1 is SGHNT and CDR2 is YENEEA. V gave up 3 bases and J gave up 1 base; unmatched junction bases: 5. This CDR3 has 15 amino acids. In nucleotides, the CDR3 is TGTGCCAGCAGCTTTACCGGGACAGCGAACACTGAAGCTTTCTTT. Protein product: CASSFTGTANTEAFF. The whole variable domain, filled in from reference TRBV11-3 and TRBJ1-1, reads EAGVVQSPRYKIIEKKQPVAFWCNPISGHNTLYWYLQNLGQGPELLIRYENEEAVDDSQLPKDRFSAERLKGVDSTLKIQPAELGDSAVYLCASSFTGTANTEAFFGQGTRLTVV.

This clone was counted a few times. This sequence joins TRBV7-2 and TRBJ1-1; D call uncertain. Germline V CDR1 and CDR2: SGHTA, FQGNSA. V lost 2 bases to trimming and J lost 5 bases, with 15 bases between them. The CDR3 runs 15 residues. The CDR3 protein is CASSLLLAAGTEAFF. The CDR3, as DNA: TGTGCCAGCAGCTTACTCCTGGCAGCGGGGACTGAAGCTTTCTTT.

This chain joins TRBV4-2 and TRBJ2-6; TRBD2 aligns across 9 bases. The CDR3 consists of 16 residues. Trimming removed 1 base from V and 3 bases from J; junction bases left unmatched: 1. Germline CDR1 and CDR2: LGHNA and YNFKEQ. CDR3 in DNA: TGTGCCAGCAGCCAAGGCGGGGGGGATGGGGCCAACGTCCTGACTTTC. Translated: CASSQGGGDGANVLTF.

The J gene is TRBJ1-5, the V gene TRBV19; 8 bases fit TRBD1. This CDR3 is 16 amino acids long. Germline V CDR1 and CDR2: LNHDA, SQIVND (reference sequence). V shed 6 bases and J 10 bases; nucleotides not matched to a gene: 17. CDR3 nucleotide sequence: TGTGCCAGTAGCCGACAGGACAGGGACAGTGTGCGACCCCAGCATTTT. Translated: CASSRQDRDSVRPQHF.

The J gene is TRBJ1-1, the V gene TRBV27; possible D gene TRBD1, 6 bases. Trimming took off 6 bases at V and 2 bases at J, with 16 bases between the two ends. The CDR3 has 15 residues. Germline loops: CDR1 MNHEY, CDR2 SMNVEV (reference sequence). Written as DNA, the CDR3 is TGTGCCAGCAGGGAGACAGGAAAAACTAACACTGAAGCTTTCTTT. As protein: CASRETGKTNTEAFF.

This chain connects TRBV10-3 to TRBJ2-2, with 8 bases aligning to TRBD2. The CDR3 is 16 residues long. The germline V gene encodes CDR1 ENHRY and CDR2 SYGVKD. V lost 7 bases, J lost 3 bases, and 10 bases stayed unmatched. The CDR3 sequence is CAITDNGLAHTGELFF. DNA of the CDR3: TGTGCCATCACGGATAACGGACTAGCCCACACCGGGGAGCTGTTTTTT.

This chain uses TRBV11-2 with TRBJ2-1; D uncertain. The CDR3 runs 13 residues. Germline assignment: CDR1 SGHAT and CDR2 FQNNGV. V was trimmed by 1 base and J by 4 bases, leaving 5 bases between them. This chain's CDR3 is CASSLVLYNEQFF. The CDR3 DNA is TGTGCCAGCAGCTTAGTCCTGTACAATGAGCAGTTCTTC.

The J gene is TRBJ2-1, the V gene TRBV2, with 8 bases matching TRBD1. The CDR3 consists of 15 residues. The V gene's germline CDR1 is SNHLY and CDR2 FYNNEI. Trimming removed 4 bases from V and 7 bases from J; junction bases left unmatched: 9. CDR3 loop: CASSVDRGIGNEQFF. CDR3 coding DNA: TGTGCCAGCAGTGTCGACAGGGGAATCGGGAATGAGCAGTTCTTC.

The chain recombines TRBV21-1 with TRBJ1-2. TRBV21-1 is an annotated pseudogene. The length of the CDR3 is 14 residues. For the CDR3, the DNA is TGTGCCAGCAGCAACAGAGGAGGCCGGTATGGCTACACCTTC. It yields the protein CASSNRGGRYGYTF.